This T cell receptor beta chain was sequenced in a study of blood T cells in healthy people across ages. Next came a second PCR, run for roughly 6 to 11 cycles, which used a sample-barcoded 5' primer along with a J-beta primer mix. In TCRdb, the 5' RACE reads were re-called with MiXCR into one record per CDR3 protein. There are about 1,400,000 distinct CDR3 sequences in the sample; approximately 59% occur only once, and over 5.5% lies in the top ten. This CDR3 region has 15 residues. V lost 5 bases and J lost 5; bases outside the gene matches: 6. Germline CDR1 is SEHNR and CDR2 is FQNEAQ (reference sequence).

V gene TRBV7-9 combines with J gene TRBJ2-2; TRBD2 matches at 9 bases. The TCR comes from a man in his late teens or twenties in good health. Sequencing used blood. The CDR3 region is CASSLSGSGTGELFF. CDR3 nucleotides: TGTGCCAGCAGCCTTAGCGGGAGCGGAACCGGGGAGCTGTTTTTT.